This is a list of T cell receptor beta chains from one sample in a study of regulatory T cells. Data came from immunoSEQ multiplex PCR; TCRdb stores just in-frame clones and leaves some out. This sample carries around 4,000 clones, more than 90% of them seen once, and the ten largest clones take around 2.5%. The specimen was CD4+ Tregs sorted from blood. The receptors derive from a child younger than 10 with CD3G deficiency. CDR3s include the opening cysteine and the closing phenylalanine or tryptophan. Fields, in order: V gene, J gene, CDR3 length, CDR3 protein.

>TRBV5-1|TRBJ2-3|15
CASSLAGQITDTQYF
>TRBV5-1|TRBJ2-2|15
CASSAGGTGRGELFF
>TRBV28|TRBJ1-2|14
CASSWTGKNYGYTF
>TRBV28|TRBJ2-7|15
CASSFGGTGRVEQYF
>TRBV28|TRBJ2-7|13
CASSLGTDYEQYF
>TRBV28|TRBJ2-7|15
CASSPFSGRKNEQYF
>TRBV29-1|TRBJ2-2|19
CSVDTGGPGIGNGTGELFF
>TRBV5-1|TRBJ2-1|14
CASTVGSGYNEQFF
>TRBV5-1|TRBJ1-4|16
CASSLGRNREDEKLFF
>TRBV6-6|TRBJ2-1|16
CASRPPRAFGNNEQFF
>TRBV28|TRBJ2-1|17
CASSTLLAGVYYNEQFF
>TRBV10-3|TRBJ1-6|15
CAIRKTEGDNSPLHF